The T cell receptor beta chain described here comes from a study of cytomegalovirus exposure and HLA in healthy donors (dated by TCRdb to about 2017). About the study as a whole: An earlier analysis of a few hundred of the donors reported 250 to 350 Gb of sequence data and 95 million to 130 million unique TCR beta sequences obtained from roughly 170 million T cells. An early release that covered several hundred HLA-typed donors contained approximately 300 gigabases of sequencing data and tens of millions of unique TCR sequences. Of the roughly 400 genotyped donors, approximately 81% were placed in the genetic ancestry cluster associated with self-reported Caucasian donors. The study aimed to test whether cataloging public T cell receptors could reveal signatures of past pathogen exposure. Using immunosequencing, the study profiled T cell repertoires from around 680 subjects and related those repertoires to cytomegalovirus serostatus. Besides the first cohort of 666 subjects, a separate validation cohort made up of over 95 different subjects was used. High-throughput TCR immunosequencing, statistical association of individual TCRs with disease status, and machine learning were combined to predict cytomegalovirus infection status. In a later analysis, previously published TCR beta repertoires from 666 donors were re-analyzed and high-resolution HLA genotyping was added so that TCR occurrence patterns could be studied. Rather than drawing on any new phenotypic data, the later analysis identified candidate immune exposures from TCR beta sequences and the way those sequences occurred across donors. To decide whether each TCR beta V gene segment behaved as functional or pseudogenic, an earlier analysis of 587 of the donors relied on high-throughput TCR beta sequencing. Donor age, sex, ethnicity and CMV serostatus were compiled alongside the repertoire data. Genome-wide SNP genotypes for about three fifths of the roughly 670 donors were used in a later genetic analysis, which treated that subset as a discovery cohort. Every repertoire in the discovery cohort had been generated on one and the same sequencing platform. Class I and class II HLA loci were covered by the typing at four-digit resolution. Typing coverage varied by locus: 629-630 donors for A, B, C, DRB1 and DQB1; approximately 560 for DQA1; around 610 for DPA1; roughly 470 for DPB1. Several DR-DQ haplotypes were treated as single units for association and clustering because of strong linkage in the cohort. On average, about 200,000 unique TCR beta nucleotide sequences were sequenced per donor among some 430 genotyped donors of the cohort, with roughly 18% of those sequences being non-productive.

Receptor amplification or capture employed the immunoSEQ multiplex PCR assay. A mixture of 60 forward primers for TCR Vbeta segments and 13 reverse primers for TCR Jbeta segments was used in the multiplex PCR. The CDR3 region of rearranged TCR beta genes was amplified from genomic DNA by a multiplex PCR assay. The amplified TCR beta libraries were sequenced on the Illumina HiSeq System as 87-base-pair reads. The study's processing was this. A later analysis counted about 76 million unique TCR beta chains across the 650 to 700 repertoires, and around 12 million of these chains were shared by at least two donors. A nearest-neighbor algorithm error-corrected the raw reads and collapsed the reads into unique sequences, merging closely related sequences to remove PCR and sequencing errors. V, D and J gene segments were assigned by aligning CDR3 sequences to IMGT reference sequences. For a sequence to be retained, a match of at least six nucleotides was required to both a V gene segment and a J gene segment. Rearrangements were called productive when the CDR3 lacked stop codons and stayed in frame with V and J; all others were non-productive. CDR3 was defined according to IMGT convention as the region running from the second conserved V-encoded cysteine to the conserved J-encoded phenylalanine. In an earlier analysis of more than 550 of the donors, sequences lacking an unambiguous match to a single V gene segment were excluded. An earlier analysis of around 600 of the donors classified V segments as functional when productive rearrangements were above 56.7% and as segregating when the standard deviation between donors was above 5%. A statistical classification framework was built for diagnosing cytomegalovirus status from the catalog of TCR beta chain sequences. A later analysis assigned V and J genes by comparing TCR nucleotide sequences with IMGT/GENE-DB human TR gene sequences. The TCRdist pipeline was used in a later analysis to assign CDR3 sequences and most-parsimonious VDJ recombination scenarios. A later analysis defined each TCR beta chain by its CDR3 amino acid sequence plus V-gene family, and excluded reads lacking a unique V-gene family. A later analysis removed roughly 590 highly shared, low-generation-probability nucleotide sequences to deal with suspected cross-contamination and a sequencing artifact. For each public chain, a later analysis derived a clonal expansion index from normalized ranks of inferred template counts within each repertoire. In a later analysis, generation probabilities were computed using a VDJ recombination model fitted to out-of-frame rearrangements, and the results were checked against IGoR. In a later analysis, hypergeometric tests were used to score TCR-TCR, TCR-HLA and TCR-CMV co-occurrence, with a repertoire-size bias correction applied to TCR pairs. False discovery rates were estimated in a later analysis by permuting HLA or CMV assignments 20 times. In a later analysis, co-occurring TCRs were grouped using DBSCAN, with TCRdist sequence similarity added in when clustering inside HLA-allele-positive subsets. Repertoires with fewer than 30,000 or more than 120,000 public chains were left out of co-occurrence clustering, as were about five repertoires with anomalous nucleotide sharing. Drawn from immuneACCESS, this table holds only the in-frame rearrangements with V and J called that TCRdb kept. Clones are partly lost; checked studies trace under half to an unresolved V gene and leave the rest unexplained. The V and J calls and clone size were taken over from that table, and D and trimming were inferred from the DNA. In this sample's table one finds around 76,000 clones. The ten most abundant clones make up about 0.83% of the sample.

Note on this clone: The antigen it binds to is not known.

What the research found in general, with its limitations: Because HLA typing was missing for some donors at each locus, association tests included only the typed subset. In both the original and validation cohorts, the classifier was reported to diagnose cytomegalovirus status with high specificity and sensitivity. In a later analysis, HLA-associated TCR beta chains showed more clonal expansion and lower generation probabilities than non-associated chains that were equally common. In a later analysis, most CMV-associated TCR beta chains were found to appear HLA-restricted, with HLA associations seemingly driven largely by CMV exposure. In the study, some 180 TCR beta chains were listed as associated with cytomegalovirus. Sequencing depth was assumed to be roughly uniform across donors in the presence/absence analyses, though that assumption may not hold. The cohort was sequenced for TCR beta chains only, and without alpha or paired-chain data the features that could be detected were limited. V-gene and J-gene trimming of TCR beta chains was associated with a missense DCLRE1C variant in a later genetic analysis, and the association was replicated in an independent cohort. It was suggested by the authors that the approach could potentially be generalized to other disease states and immunological phenotypes. Linkage disequilibrium might explain the correlated functional status among segregating V segments, but an unknown experimental factor could not be ruled out. An earlier analysis of 587 of the donors showed that most TCR beta V segments appeared in productive rearrangements either about 90% or about 30% of the time, which broadly matched IMGT annotations. The earlier analysis of a few hundred of the donors excluded over 15 rarely observed V segments, including chromosome 9 orphons, because counts were too low. Immune exposure information for the cohort was limited to CMV serostatus. Most TCR sequences were observed very rarely across donors, whereas some public TCRs were present in many individuals. The sequencing pipeline was judged likely to have produced a cluster of highly shared sequence variants as a technical artifact. In a later analysis, the rate of TCR association differed among HLA loci, with DRB1 alleles having the most associated TCRs and HLA-C alleles having the fewest. A further reported finding was that TCR beta sequences accurately predicted the HLA-A and HLA-B alleles for most subjects in the first cohort. Compared with the roughly 720-donor mean, donors in an Asian-associated ancestry cluster had fewer N-insertions in productive TCRs, according to a later genetic analysis. Three of the identified cytomegalovirus-associated TCR beta chains were confirmed in vitro to be specific for cytomegalovirus antigens. In a later analysis, several top co-occurrence clusters were reported to appear linked to parvovirus B19, influenza, CMV and Epstein-Barr virus. When HLA alleles, especially DR and DQ, strongly co-occurred, TCR associations were difficult to assign to individual alleles. At a false discovery rate of 0.05, a later analysis linked about 16,000 TCR beta sequences to specific HLA alleles.

In total, over 600 healthy bone marrow donors made up the cohort. At the time of sampling, all cohort members were nominally healthy, though unrecorded immune exposures were likely present. The donor tested CMV seronegative and was one of the 352 seronegative cohort members. A peripheral blood sample was provided by each donor, and peripheral blood mononuclear cells were used for TCR beta sequencing. The Qiagen DNeasy Blood Extraction Kit was used to extract genomic DNA from the blood cell samples. This clonotype was sampled from a boy aged 5-17 years in good health and CMV-seronegative. What was sequenced was PBMCs.

The CDR3 region: CASSQSGGPSSYNEQFF. The nucleotide sequence reads as follows: TGCGCCAGCAGCCAATCAGGGGGTCCAAGCTCCTACAATGAGCAGTTCTTC. The rearranged segments are TRBV4-1 and TRBJ2-1; 7 middle bases align to TRBD1. The germline V gene sets CDR1 to MGHRA and CDR2 to YSYEKL. From the cysteine through the phenylalanine, the CDR3 covers 17 amino acids. Of the read, only the CDR3 DNA is kept; its 51 bases are in frame from base 1. Here V drops 2 bases and J drops 0 bases, and the junction holds 7 bases not matched to any gene.